The entry that follows covers one T cell receptor (beta chain) sequence. Original methodology: Amplified reference gene primers provided the basis for estimating nucleated cell counts. Clones were read by immunoSEQ multiplex PCR, and TCRdb kept only the in-frame ones, dropping some. The V and J calls and the clone size are those of that table, but D and trimming were determined from the DNA. The data show about 120,000 clones, 80% to 90% seen once. The sample is drawn from a study of blood T cell repertoires in COVID-19. Study-wide background: From the United States, Italy and Spain came samples of acute and convalescent COVID-19. Sample material is recorded as cDNA or gDNA derived from T cells, B-cell-depleted T cells, or PBMCs.

The TCR originated in a man in his sixties or seventies with active or convalescent COVID-19. Sequencing used peripheral blood.

The CDR3 loop reads CASSLPAGVEQYF. CDR3 bases: TGTGCCAGCAGCTTACCGGCGGGGGTCGAGCAGTACTTC. The rearrangement uses TRBV7-9 and TRBJ2-7, with 7 positions matching TRBD2. This CDR3 contains 13 residues. The ends lost 2 bases at V and 6 bases at J; junction bases unmatched: 4. Germline CDR1 reads SEHNR; CDR2 reads FQNEAQ (reference sequence).